The 32 T cell receptor beta chains listed next were all sequenced from one sample in a study of identical twins. MiXCR, run by TCRdb on the 5' RACE reads, gives a single entry per CDR3 protein. The sample comprises more than 200,000 distinct CDR3 sequences, around 9.6% of which are singletons, and just over 5% rests with the top ten. The sample consisted of memory (CD45RO+) T cells sorted from blood. The receptors come from a woman in her late teens or twenties in good health.

This clonotype has ten or more counts. This chain joins TRBV7-9 and TRBJ2-1; TRBD2 matches at 8 bases. CDR1 SEHNR and CDR2 FQNEAQ come from the germline V gene (reference sequence). The CDR3 loop spans 14 amino acids. J gave up 6 bases and V 6 bases, and 7 bases lay outside the gene matches. The CDR3 region has the DNA TGTGCCAGCAGAAGCGGGGGCCCGGGCAATGAGCAGTTCTTC. It translates to CASRSGGPGNEQFF.

The table lists this clonotype with many counts. V and J are TRBV5-1 and TRBJ2-1; 7 bases line up with TRBD1. Germline values: CDR1 SGHRS, CDR2 YFSETQ. With V trimmed by 0 bases and J by 8 bases, 11 bases remained unmatched. The CDR3 covers 16 residues. CDR3 loop: CASSLVLGGVADEQFF. CDR3 coding DNA: TGCGCCAGCAGCTTGGTTCTAGGGGGCGTCGCCGATGAGCAGTTCTTC.

This clonotype showed up just a few times. V and J are TRBV4-3 and TRBJ1-1; D remains unclear. CDR3 size: 14 residues. The germline V and J ends were trimmed by 0 bases and 7 bases, with 12 bases remaining between them. Germline CDR1 reads LGHNA; CDR2 reads YSLEER. CDR3 sequence reads: CASSQDRSWGEAFF. The CDR3 coding sequence is TGCGCCAGCAGCCAAGATCGAAGCTGGGGTGAAGCTTTCTTT.

Turning to this clonotype: Germline and junction disagree at one end, which may indicate a read error. This chain uses TRBV5-4 with TRBJ2-3; 12 positions match TRBD2. The CDR3 consists of 18 residues. Germline CDR1 is SGHNT and CDR2 is YYREEE (reference sequence). DNA for the CDR3: TGTGCCATCAGCTCCGGGCCTAGCGGGGGGGACGTGGGAGATACGCAGTATTTT. This translates into CAISSGPSGGDVGDTQYF.

The rearrangement uses TRBV9 and TRBJ2-5; the D gene is possibly TRBD2 (6 bases). From germline, CDR1 is SGDLS and CDR2 YYNGEE. Deletions cut 2 bases from V and 3 bases from J, with 11 bases between. The length of the CDR3 is 14 residues. The CDR3 nucleotides are TGTGCCAGCAGCGTGAGGGTAGCGGAAGAGACCCAGTACTTC. As protein: CASSVRVAEETQYF.

V and J are TRBV11-1 and TRBJ2-2; 9 bases are shared with TRBD2. V dropped 5 bases and J dropped 7; count of bases not matched to a gene: 11. CDR3 length: 16 residues. CDR1 SGHAT and CDR2 FQDESV come from the germline V gene (reference sequence). The CDR3: CASSPTRGRGDGELFF. The CDR3 region has the DNA TGTGCCAGCAGCCCGACCCGCGGGAGGGGAGACGGGGAGCTGTTTTTT.

About this clonotype: Possible read error: a much larger clone is one base away. The chain carries TRBV12-3 or TRBV12-4 and TRBJ2-7; 8 nucleotides align to TRBD1. The CDR3 is 15 amino acids. The V gene end was trimmed by 6 bases and the J gene end by 4 bases; junction bases not matched to a gene: 11. For the CDR3, the DNA is TGTGCCAGCAGCGGACAGGGAAGGGGGATGTACGAGCAGTACTTC. Protein product: CASSGQGRGMYEQYF.

This clonotype was seen repeatedly, ten times or more. This sequence joins TRBV15 and TRBJ2-7, with D perhaps TRBD1 (6 bases). CDR1 and CDR2 (germline): LNHNV, YYDKDF (reference sequence). CDR3 length: 13 amino acids. The germline V and J ends were trimmed by 5 bases and 3 bases, with 11 bases remaining between them. CDR3 protein: CATSRGQFYEQYF. The DNA for the CDR3 is TGTGCCACCAGCCGAGGACAGTTCTACGAGCAGTACTTC. Full variable domain (missing parts from reference TRBV15 and TRBJ2-7): DAMVIQNPRYQVTQFGKPVTLSCSQTLNHNVMYWYQQKSSQAPKLLFHYYDKDFNNEADTPDNFQSRRPNTSFCFLDIRSPGLGDTAMYLCATSRGQFYEQYFGPGTRLTVT.

This clonotype appeared many times. The genes are TRBV25-1 and TRBJ1-1; TRBD1 is a possible D gene (5 bases). CDR1 and CDR2 from the germline V gene are MGHDK and SYGVNS. V lost 5 bases and J 4 bases, leaving 8 bases between the germline ends. The CDR3 spans 12 residues. In nucleotides, the CDR3 is TGTGCCAGCAGTTCAGGGAGCACTGAAGCTTTCTTT. Protein product: CASSSGSTEAFF. The full variable domain, rest sourced from reference TRBV25-1 and TRBJ1-1, is EADIYQTPRYLVIGTGKKITLECSQTMGHDKMYWYQQDPGMELHLIHYSYGVNSTEKGDLSSESTVSRIRTEHFPLTLESARPSHTSQYLCASSSGSTEAFFGQGTRLTVV.

This clonotype came up a few times. The chain couples TRBV29-1 to TRBJ1-1; TRBD1 aligns across 7 bases. Unmatched junction bases numbered 5, after V lost 4 bases and J lost 0 bases. This CDR3 contains 14 residues. Germline V CDR1 and CDR2: SQVTM, ANQGSEA. The CDR3 is CSVVKGALNTEAFF. CDR3 bases: TGCAGCGTTGTAAAGGGGGCCTTGAACACTGAAGCTTTCTTT.

This clonotype turned up a few times. The gene calls are TRBV20-1 and TRBJ1-2; D unresolved. The V gene lost 1 base and the J gene lost 5 bases, with 11 bases spanning the gap. Germline CDR1 DFQATT, CDR2 SNEGSKA (reference sequence). This CDR3 is built from 13 residues. CDR3: CSARGVGMYGYTF. Written as DNA, the CDR3 is TGCAGTGCTAGAGGGGTCGGGATGTATGGCTACACCTTC.

The table lists this clonotype with many counts. This chain links TRBV12-3 or TRBV12-4 with TRBJ1-5, with a tentative D call TRBD1 (5 bases). Trimming left V 3 bases short and J 2 bases short, with 11 bases between. CDR3 length: 15 residues. In DNA, the CDR3 is TGTGCCAGCAGTTTTGGGGGTGTGGGCAATCAGCCCCAGCATTTT. It translates to CASSFGGVGNQPQHF.

The chain combines TRBV5-5 with TRBJ2-3; perhaps TRBD1 as D (6 bases). V was shortened by 5 bases and J by 5 bases, with 27 bases between the two germline ends. Germline loops: CDR1 SGHKS, CDR2 YYEKEE (reference sequence). This CDR3 is 18 amino acids long. CDR3 sequence: CASRHLPGHAVIVDTQYF. The CDR3 DNA reads TGTGCCAGCAGACATCTTCCGGGACACGCGGTTATAGTAGATACGCAGTATTTT.

The rearrangement uses TRBV5-1 and TRBJ1-4; TRBD1 is a possible D gene (5 bases). This CDR3 has 14 amino acids. Between the trimmed V and J ends, which lost 0 bases and 8 bases, there was a span of 11 bases. Germline values: CDR1 SGHRS, CDR2 YFSETQ. The CDR3 protein is CASSLGQGWEKLFF. CDR3 nucleotide sequence: TGCGCCAGCAGCTTGGGGCAGGGTTGGGAAAAACTGTTTTTT.

This chain links TRBV19 with TRBJ2-2; 10 nucleotides agree with TRBD1. The CDR3 spans 23 residues. From germline, CDR1 is LNHDA and CDR2 SQIVND (reference sequence). Trimming cost V 7 bases and J 1 base; bases outside gene matches: 27. CDR3 amino acids: CASTDPNSRTGGLGPMNTGELFF. CDR3 DNA sequence: TGTGCCAGTACCGACCCCAACTCCAGGACAGGGGGGTTGGGACCTATGAACACCGGGGAGCTGTTTTTT.

This sequence joins TRBV11-2 and TRBJ2-5; 8 bases align to TRBD1. The CDR3 is 15 residues long. V shed 5 bases, J shed 5 bases, and the junction held 10 bases outside the gene matches. The germline V gene encodes CDR1 SGHAT and CDR2 FQNNGV. In DNA form, the CDR3 reads TGTGCCAGCAGCGCGGGGACAGGCTTGAGGGAGACCCAGTACTTC. This codes for CASSAGTGLRETQYF.

This clonotype was counted at least ten times. This chain uses TRBV10-1 with TRBJ1-1; no clear D gene. From germline, CDR1 is WNHNN and CDR2 SYGVQD (reference sequence). The CDR3 has 13 amino acids. Trimming left V 3 bases short and J 0 bases short, with 5 bases between. The CDR3 DNA sequence: TGCGCCAGCAGTGATTCAGTGAACACTGAAGCTTTCTTT. It yields the protein CASSDSVNTEAFF.

V usage is TRBV20-1 and J usage is TRBJ1-2; D call uncertain. In germline, CDR1 is DFQATT, CDR2 SNEGSKA (reference sequence). V lost 5 bases to trimming and J lost 0 bases, with 10 bases between them. The CDR3 loop spans 13 amino acids. The CDR3 coding sequence is TGCAGTGCTTTTGCCGCCTCTAACTATGGCTACACCTTC. Its protein is CSAFAASNYGYTF.

In this sample, this clonotype turned up a few times. This chain uses TRBV25-1 with TRBJ2-1; D remains ambiguous. The CDR3 has 12 amino acids. The ends were cut back, 8 bases at V and 1 base at J, with 6 bases in the middle. Germline lookup yields CDR1 MGHDK and CDR2 SYGVNS. The CDR3 loop reads CASGESYNEQFF. The CDR3 nucleotides are TGTGCCAGCGGGGAATCCTACAATGAGCAGTTCTTC.

This clonotype turned up a few times. CDR3 nucleotide sequence: TGCAGTGCCCCTCTCCAGGGGGGTTTTAATCAGCCCCAGCATTTT. Residues: CSAPLQGGFNQPQHF. The chain combines TRBV20-1 with TRBJ1-5, with 7 positions matching TRBD1. J gave up 4 bases and V 6 bases, and 12 bases lay outside the gene matches. CDR1 and CDR2 (germline): DFQATT, SNEGSKA (reference sequence). This CDR3 region has 15 residues.

Only a few counts were recorded for this clonotype. The chain links TRBV5-1 to TRBJ1-1; 7 positions agree with TRBD1. CDR1 is SGHRS and CDR2 is YFSETQ in the germline V gene. V was pared by 4 bases and J by 5 bases, with 14 bases of the junction left unmatched. The CDR3 is 16 amino acids. DNA of the CDR3: TGCGCCAGCAGCATCCCGGGACAGTTTGAAGTGACTGAAGCTTTCTTT. Its translation: CASSIPGQFEVTEAFF.

In this sample, this clonotype turned up a few times. This chain links TRBV5-4 with TRBJ2-6; D is perhaps TRBD2 (6 bases). The V end was cut by 3 bases, the J end by 0 bases, with 22 bases between. Germline V gives CDR1 SGHNT, CDR2 YYREEE (reference sequence). CDR3 length: 20 residues. Here the CDR3 reads CASSSSHGRLSASGANVLTF. The CDR3 coding sequence is TGTGCCAGCAGCTCGAGCCACGGGAGATTGTCCGCCTCTGGGGCCAACGTCCTGACTTTC.

The chain links TRBV11-2 to TRBJ2-1, with D maybe TRBD2 (6 bases). The CDR3 runs 15 residues. With 1 base removed from V and 5 bases from J, the gap between germline ends came to 12 bases. Germline V gene sequence: CDR1 SGHAT, CDR2 FQNNGV. CDR3 region: CASSLGAGRDNEQFF. CDR3 nucleotides: TGTGCCAGCAGCTTAGGAGCGGGCCGAGACAATGAGCAGTTCTTC.

The sample holds many counts of this clonotype. The chain uses TRBV18 and TRBJ2-2; perhaps TRBD1 as D (6 bases). Per the germline V gene, CDR1 is KGHSH and CDR2 is LQKENI. The CDR3 is 13 residues long. CDR3 residues: CAGADSNTGELFF. CDR3 nucleotide sequence: TGTGCTGGGGCGGACAGCAACACCGGGGAGCTGTTTTTT.

The chain employs TRBV14 and TRBJ2-5, with TRBD1 as a possible D gene (7 bases). Looked up from germline, CDR1 is SGHDN and CDR2 is FVKESK. CDR3 size: 15 residues. The V end lost 5 bases, the J end lost 5 bases, and 18 bases lay between the germline ends. The CDR3 DNA follows: TGTGCCAGCAGCAGACAGGGAGGATTCCAGGAGACCCAGTACTTC. It encodes CASSRQGGFQETQYF.

This clonotype came up many times. The V and J genes are TRBV7-9 and TRBJ1-4; D might be TRBD1 (5 bases). The CDR3 extends over 15 amino acids. Looked up from germline, CDR1 is SEHNR and CDR2 is FQNEAQ (reference sequence). Trimming took 6 bases from V and 1 from J, leaving 12 bases between them. In nucleotides, the CDR3 is TGTGCCAGCAGAGCTACAGGCGGAACTAATGAAAAACTGTTTTTT. Its translation is CASRATGGTNEKLFF. Full variable domain (outside the CDR3, taken from reference TRBV7-9 and TRBJ1-4): DTGVSQNPRHKITKRGQNVTFRCDPISEHNRLYWYRQTLGQGPEFLTYFQNEAQLEKSRLLSDRFSAERPKGSFSTLEIQRTEQGDSAMYLCASRATGGTNEKLFFGSGTQLSVL.

The table lists this clonotype with a few counts. CDR3 sequence (DNA): TGCAGCGTTGCAGGCGTATCAGGAAACACCGGGGAGCTGTTTTTT. Its translation is CSVAGVSGNTGELFF. The chain carries TRBV29-1 and TRBJ2-2; D not certain. V was trimmed by 4 bases and J by 2 bases, leaving 14 bases between them. Germline CDR1 and CDR2: SQVTM and ANQGSEA. The CDR3 loop spans 15 amino acids.

The chain is built from TRBV20-1 and TRBJ2-3, with 9 nucleotides matching TRBD2. The CDR3 runs to 13 residues. CDR1 is DFQATT, CDR2 SNEGSKA, per germline (reference sequence). V lost 4 bases to trimming and J lost 4 bases; unmatched junction nucleotides: 3. DNA for the CDR3: TGCAGTGCTACACGGACTAGCGCAGATACGCAGTATTTT. Protein: CSATRTSADTQYF.

This clonotype has only a few counts. The V gene is TRBV27, the J gene TRBJ1-6, with 8 bases aligning to TRBD1. Germline lookup yields CDR1 MNHEY and CDR2 SMNVEV (reference sequence). V was clipped by 5 bases and J by 7 bases; unmatched bases: 7. The CDR3 length is 15 residues. CDR3 nucleotide sequence: TGTGCCAGCAGTCGGGGACAGGCGTTCAATTCACCCCTCCACTTT. Its translation: CASSRGQAFNSPLHF.

The chain joins TRBV11-2 to TRBJ2-5, with 8 bases fitting TRBD1. The germline V gene has CDR1 SGHAT and CDR2 FQNNGV. V shed 3 bases and J 4 bases; nucleotides not matched to a gene: 4. The CDR3 extends over 14 amino acids. CDR3 loop: CASSLVQGVETQYF. CDR3 DNA sequence: TGTGCCAGCAGCTTGGTACAGGGGGTAGAGACCCAGTACTTC.

This clonotype was observed a few times. This chain links TRBV20-1 with TRBJ1-2; tentatively, D is TRBD1 (6 bases). CDR1 and CDR2 (germline): DFQATT, SNEGSKA (reference sequence). The length of the CDR3 is 12 residues. V was pared by 5 bases and J by 5 bases, with 12 bases between. CDR3 sequence reads: CSAAPGVYGYTF. CDR3 in DNA: TGCAGTGCTGCGCCAGGGGTATATGGCTACACCTTC.

A few counts support this clonotype. The V and J genes are TRBV20-1 and TRBJ2-2; a possible D gene is TRBD2 (5 bases). Trimming took 5 bases from V and 6 from J, leaving 16 bases between them. The CDR3 is 14 residues long. CDR1 is DFQATT, CDR2 SNEGSKA, per germline (reference sequence). In DNA, the CDR3 is TGCAGTGCTCCGGTCCCCACCGGGGCCGGGGAGCTGTTTTTT. Its protein is CSAPVPTGAGELFF.